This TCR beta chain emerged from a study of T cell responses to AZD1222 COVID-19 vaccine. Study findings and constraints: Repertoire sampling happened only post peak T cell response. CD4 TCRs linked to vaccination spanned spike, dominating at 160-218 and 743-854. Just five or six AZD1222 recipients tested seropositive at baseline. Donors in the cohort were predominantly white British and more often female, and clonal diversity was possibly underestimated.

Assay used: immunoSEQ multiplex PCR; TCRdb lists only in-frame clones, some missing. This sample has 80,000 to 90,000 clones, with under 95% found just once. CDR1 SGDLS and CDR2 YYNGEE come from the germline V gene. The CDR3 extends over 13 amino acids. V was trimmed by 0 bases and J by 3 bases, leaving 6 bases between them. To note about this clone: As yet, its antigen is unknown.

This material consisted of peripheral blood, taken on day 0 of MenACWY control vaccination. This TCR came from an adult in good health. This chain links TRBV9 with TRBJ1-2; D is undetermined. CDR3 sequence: CASSVDVDYGYTF. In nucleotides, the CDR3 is TGTGCCAGCAGCGTAGATGTGGACTATGGCTACACCTTC. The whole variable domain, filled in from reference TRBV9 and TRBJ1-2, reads DSGVTQTPKHLITATGQRVTLRCSPRSGDLSVYWYQQSLDQGLQFLIQYYNGEERAKGNILERFSAQQFPDLHSELNLSSLELGDSALYFCASSVDVDYGYTFGSGTRLTVV.